The clone carrying this T cell receptor (beta chain) was detected a few times. The data derive from a study of molecular identifiers for immune sequencing clone quantification. Methods described previously were used for bulk TCR libraries, and listed TCR primers were applied. Each CDR3 protein is one row after TCRdb ran MiXCR on the PCR reads. The sample records some 320,000 distinct CDR3 sequences, over 20% being singletons. The CDR3 consists of 16 residues. CDR1 and CDR2 (germline): LNHNV, YYDKDF (reference sequence). The V and J ends lost 1 base and 2 bases, in that order; junction bases with no gene match: 5.

The sequence was collected from a human donor in good health. Some libraries in this study had Jurkat cell RNA spiked in. The sequencing input was naive CD8+ T cells from blood, with Jurkat cell RNA spiked in. The subset here: FACS-sorted CD8+CD4-CCR7+CD45RA+ naive T cells. The chain is built from TRBV15 and TRBJ2-1, with 7 bases identical to TRBD1. CDR3 loop: CATSRGPGGAYNEQFF. The CDR3 DNA sequence: TGTGCCACCAGCAGAGGCCCAGGGGGTGCCTACAATGAGCAGTTCTTC.